The 32 T cell receptor beta chains listed next were all sequenced from one sample in a study of blood T cell repertoires in COVID-19. TCRdb's copy holds only in-frame clones and misses some; the assay was immunoSEQ multiplex PCR. The table has about 300,000 clones, roughly 91% seen once. What was sequenced was PBMCs or T cells enriched from blood (not recorded which). These receptors all come from a woman aged 50 to 60 who had been exposed to COVID-19.

The chain couples TRBV28 to TRBJ1-1, with 7 positions matching TRBD1. Trimming removed 5 bases from V and 6 bases from J; junction bases left unmatched: 9. The CDR3 length is 14 residues. Germline lookup yields CDR1 MDHEN and CDR2 SYDVKM. CDR3 in amino acids: CASSMSGGLAEAFF. In nucleotides, the CDR3 is TGTGCCAGCAGTATGTCAGGGGGACTCGCTGAAGCTTTCTTT.

About this clone itself: Mismatch with germline at one junction end may stem from a read error. V usage is TRBV3-1 (or the pseudogene TRBV3-2) and J usage is TRBJ2-7; D ambiguous. This CDR3 region has 13 residues. CDR1 and CDR2 from the germline V gene are LGHDT and YNNKEL (reference sequence). CDR3 DNA: TGTGCCAGCGGGCGATTGAGCTCCTACGAGCAGTACTTT. This encodes CASGRLSSYEQYF.

The rearrangement links TRBV2 to TRBJ2-7; TRBD1 matches 8 bases. This CDR3 comprises 13 residues. After removal of 6 bases from V and 3 bases from J, the junction contained 4 bases not matched to a gene. Per germline, CDR1 SNHLY and CDR2 FYNNEI. Here the CDR3 reads CASRRGQDYEQYF. CDR3 in DNA: TGTGCCAGCAGGAGGGGACAGGACTACGAGCAGTACTTC.

The chain employs TRBV19 and TRBJ1-6; 7 positions agree with TRBD1. V shed 0 bases, J shed 11 bases, and the junction held 10 bases outside the gene matches. The CDR3 has 16 amino acids. Looked up from germline, CDR1 is LNHDA and CDR2 is SQIVND (reference sequence). The CDR3 DNA is TGTGCCAGTAGTATAGATCGGGGGACAGCTTCCGCACCCCTCCACTTT. Translated, it gives CASSIDRGTASAPLHF. The full variable domain, rest sourced from reference TRBV19 and TRBJ1-6, is DGGITQSPKYLFRKEGQNVTLSCEQNLNHDAMYWYRQDPGQGLRLIYYSQIVNDFQKGDIAEGYSVSREKKESFPLTVTSAQKNPTAFYLCASSIDRGTASAPLHFGNGTRLTVT.

This sequence joins TRBV11-2 and TRBJ2-1, with 10 positions matching TRBD1. Germline V gene lookup returns CDR1 SGHAT and CDR2 FQNNGV. This CDR3 has 14 residues. V dropped 7 bases and J dropped 4; count of bases not matched to a gene: 4. The chain's CDR3 is CASKGQGIYNEQFF. In DNA form, the CDR3 reads TGTGCCAGCAAGGGACAGGGGATATACAATGAGCAGTTCTTC.

The chain recombines TRBV28 with TRBJ1-6, with 11 bases that match TRBD1. Unmatched junction bases numbered 3, after V lost 5 bases and J lost 6 bases. There are 15 residues in the CDR3. CDR1 and CDR2 (germline): MDHEN, SYDVKM. The chain's CDR3 is CASSGDRGFNSPLHF. The CDR3 DNA reads TGTGCCAGCAGTGGGGACAGGGGGTTTAATTCACCCCTCCACTTT.

The chain employs TRBV7-9 and TRBJ2-1; 7 bases line up with TRBD1. The CDR3 runs 14 residues. The junction had 3 bases not matched to a gene; V was cut back by 5 bases and J by 2 bases. Germline V lookup: CDR1 SEHNR, CDR2 FQNEAQ (reference sequence). The CDR3 nucleotides read TGTGCCAGCAGCAAGGGGGCCACCTACAATGAGCAGTTCTTC. Translated, it gives CASSKGATYNEQFF.

The rearrangement uses TRBV28 and TRBJ2-7; TRBD1 agrees at 10 bases. Germline V gene sequence: CDR1 MDHEN, CDR2 SYDVKM. The V segment lost 2 bases and the J segment 0 bases; nucleotides outside the gene matches: 4. CDR3 length equals 16 residues. The CDR3 region is CASSLGGTGASYEQYF. The CDR3 nucleotides read TGTGCCAGCAGTTTAGGGGGGACAGGGGCCTCCTACGAGCAGTACTTC.

The gene calls are TRBV28 and TRBJ2-7; a weak D match, TRBD2 (5 bases). From germline, CDR1 is MDHEN and CDR2 SYDVKM. CDR3 size: 15 residues. The ends were cut back, 8 bases at V and 5 bases at J, with 22 bases in the middle. CDR3 sequence (DNA): TGTGCCAGCGGTTCACTAGTGGCAGACACTAACGAGCAGTACTTC. As protein: CASGSLVADTNEQYF.

The rearrangement links TRBV15 to TRBJ2-6, with TRBD2 as a possible D gene (5 bases). This CDR3 is built from 17 residues. Germline loops: CDR1 LNHNV, CDR2 YYDKDF (reference sequence). Trimming pared 0 bases from V and 0 bases from J, leaving 9 bases between. The CDR3 sequence: CATSRDRRGSGANVLTF. CDR3 DNA: TGTGCCACCAGCAGAGACCGTCGGGGCTCTGGGGCCAACGTCCTGACTTTC.

The V call is TRBV30, the J call TRBJ2-7, with 9 bases aligning to TRBD1. Looked up from germline, CDR1 is GTSNPN and CDR2 is SVGIG (reference sequence). The length of the CDR3 is 23 residues. Unmatched junction bases numbered 28, after V lost 0 bases and J lost 1 base. CDR3 protein: CAWSVRRKTNRDRVMGGSYEQYF. The CDR3 DNA reads as TGTGCCTGGAGTGTACGGAGGAAGACTAACCGGGACAGGGTAATGGGAGGATCCTACGAGCAGTACTTC.

This sequence joins TRBV6-5 and TRBJ1-3, with a tentative D call TRBD1 (6 bases). With 6 bases removed from V and 3 bases from J, the gap between germline ends came to 9 bases. The CDR3 extends over 13 amino acids. Germline CDR1 and CDR2: MNHEY and SVGAGI. The CDR3 spells CASRQGFGNTIYF. The CDR3 nucleotides are TGTGCCAGCAGGCAGGGGTTTGGAAACACCATATATTTT.

The chain is built from TRBV27 and TRBJ1-2, with TRBD1 identical over 9 bases. The CDR3 has 13 residues. The V gene end was trimmed by 4 bases and the J gene end by 8 bases; junction bases not matched to a gene: 5. Germline V CDR1 and CDR2: MNHEY, SMNVEV (reference sequence). The CDR3 DNA sequence: TGTGCCAGCAGTTCTGGACAGGGGAGAGGCTACACCTTC. Residues: CASSSGQGRGYTF.

The V gene is TRBV30, the J gene TRBJ1-2; TRBD1 aligns across 9 bases. The V gene end was trimmed by 5 bases and the J gene end by 8 bases; junction bases not matched to a gene: 6. Germline lookup yields CDR1 GTSNPN and CDR2 SVGIG (reference sequence). The CDR3 loop spans 12 amino acids. The CDR3 DNA is TGTGCCTGGTCACAGGGGGCGGAAGGCTACACCTTC. Amino acids: CAWSQGAEGYTF. The full variable domain, in which reference TRBV30 and TRBJ1-2 provide the parts outside the CDR3, is SQTIHQWPATLVQPVGSPLSLECTVEGTSNPNLYWYRQAAGRGLQLLFYSVGIGQISSEVPQNLSASRPQDRQFILSSKKLLLSDSGFYLCAWSQGAEGYTFGSGTRLTVV.

The J gene is TRBJ2-4, the V gene TRBV5-1; D gene unclear. V lost 1 base, J lost 8 bases, and 10 bases lay in between. This CDR3 contains 13 residues. Germline V gene sequence: CDR1 SGHRS, CDR2 YFSETQ. CDR3 DNA: TGCGCCAGCAGCTTGATAGGTGAGGACATTCAGTACTTC. Residues: CASSLIGEDIQYF.

The V and J genes are TRBV5-1 and TRBJ2-1, with TRBD2 matching 8 bases. Germline trimming cut 2 bases from V and 4 bases from J; bases unmatched to any gene: 2. This CDR3 is built from 14 residues. Germline V lookup: CDR1 SGHRS, CDR2 YFSETQ. CDR3 DNA sequence: TGCGCCAGCAGCTTACTAGCGGATTACAATGAGCAGTTCTTC. Translation gives CASSLLADYNEQFF.

The genes are TRBV28 and TRBJ2-5; D possibly corresponds to TRBD1 (5 bases). Germline V gene sequence: CDR1 MDHEN, CDR2 SYDVKM. The CDR3 sequence is 14 residues long. V lost 5 bases to trimming and J lost 0 bases, with 10 bases between them. The CDR3: CASSRQGNQETQYF. The DNA of the CDR3 is TGTGCCAGCAGTCGTCAGGGTAACCAAGAGACCCAGTACTTC.

This sequence joins TRBV2 and TRBJ2-7; D may be TRBD2 (6 bases). Trimming left V 5 bases short and J 6 bases short, with 11 bases between. The CDR3 is 12 amino acids. Germline V CDR1 and CDR2: SNHLY, FYNNEI. The DNA for the CDR3 is TGTGCCAGCAGTCCAGGGACTTTCGAGCAGTACTTC. It translates to CASSPGTFEQYF.

V usage is TRBV30 and J usage is TRBJ1-6; D perhaps matches TRBD1 (5 bases). The V and J ends lost 0 bases and 5 bases respectively, with 11 bases between them. The germline CDR1 and CDR2 sequences are GTSNPN and SVGIG (reference sequence). CDR3 length: 15 residues. The CDR3 nucleotides read TGTGCCTGGAGTGTAAGGGGAGGTAATAATTCACCCCTCCACTTT. As protein: CAWSVRGGNNSPLHF.

The V and J genes are TRBV10-3 and TRBJ2-7, with TRBD1 matching over 11 bases. CDR1 is ENHRY and CDR2 is SYGVKD in the germline V gene. V lost 2 bases, J lost 4 bases, and 4 bases stayed unmatched. This CDR3 has 15 amino acids. CDR3 DNA sequence: TGTGCCATCAGTGAGACCGGGACAGGGGGTTACGAGCAGTACTTC. Translation: CAISETGTGGYEQYF.

The rearrangement uses TRBV6-1 and TRBJ2-5; possibly TRBD2 for D (5 bases). The germline gives CDR1 MNHNS, CDR2 SASEGT. This CDR3 contains 14 residues. V lost 2 bases to trimming and J lost 3 bases, with 10 bases between them. For the CDR3, the DNA is TGTGCCAGCAGTGAACCGGGATTAAAAGAGACCCAGTACTTC. Its translation: CASSEPGLKETQYF.

The CDR3 DNA is TGTGCCAGCAGCCCCTCAGCGTACGAGCAGTACTTC. Translating it yields CASSPSAYEQYF. The genes are TRBV5-5 and TRBJ2-7; D remains ambiguous. This CDR3 has 12 amino acids. Between the trimmed V and J ends, which lost 4 bases and 4 bases, there was a span of 9 bases. Germline V CDR1 and CDR2: SGHKS, YYEKEE (reference sequence).

This chain connects TRBV3-1 (or the pseudogene TRBV3-2) to TRBJ1-1; D might be TRBD1 (5 bases). Germline assignment: CDR1 LGHDT and CDR2 YNNKEL (reference sequence). The V end was cut by 0 bases, the J end by 6 bases, with 14 bases between. The CDR3 is 15 residues long. CDR3 coding DNA: TGTGCCAGCAGCCAAGAAGGTCAGGGCGCTTCTGAAGCTTTCTTT. Protein: CASSQEGQGASEAFF.

A single count supports this clone. V usage is TRBV2 and J usage is TRBJ1-6, with TRBD1 matching 8 bases. Germline CDR1 reads SNHLY; CDR2 reads FYNNEI. The CDR3 sequence is 17 residues long. The ends lost 5 bases at V and 0 bases at J; junction bases unmatched: 6. In nucleotides, the CDR3 is TGTGCCAGCAGTACTCGGACAGGGAGCTCCTATAATTCACCCCTCCACTTT. This codes for CASSTRTGSSYNSPLHF.

This sequence joins TRBV15 and TRBJ1-1; D not resolved. Trimming stripped 0 bases from V and 6 bases from J, with 14 bases between. Germline V CDR1 and CDR2: LNHNV, YYDKDF (reference sequence). The CDR3 has 15 amino acids. Here the CDR3 DNA reads TGTGCCACCAGCAGAGATAGGAGTGCGGGAGCTGAAGCTTTCTTT. Amino acids: CATSRDRSAGAEAFF. The whole variable domain, filled in from reference TRBV15 and TRBJ1-1, reads DAMVIQNPRYQVTQFGKPVTLSCSQTLNHNVMYWYQQKSSQAPKLLFHYYDKDFNNEADTPDNFQSRRPNTSFCFLDIRSPGLGDTAMYLCATSRDRSAGAEAFFGQGTRLTVV.

The chain links TRBV12-3 or TRBV12-4 to TRBJ1-6, with D perhaps matching TRBD1 (5 bases). V gave up 2 bases and J gave up 9 bases, with 5 bases separating them. The CDR3 spans 12 residues. The DNA of the CDR3 is TGTGCCAGCAGTTTACAGGGTTCACCCCTCCACTTT. Amino acid sequence: CASSLQGSPLHF.

The chain uses TRBV5-1 and TRBJ1-4, with TRBD1 matching 8 bases. The CDR3 runs to 14 residues. Germline V CDR1 and CDR2: SGHRS, YFSETQ. Trimming cost V 2 bases and J 8 bases; bases outside gene matches: 5. The CDR3 spells CASSFQGAREKLFF. The CDR3, as DNA: TGCGCCAGCAGCTTCCAGGGGGCTAGGGAAAAACTGTTTTTT.

Turning to this clone: The sample has other DNA sequences that encode this CDR3 too. The chain couples TRBV5-1 to TRBJ1-4; 7 bases agree with TRBD1. The CDR3 runs 15 residues. V gave up 4 bases and J gave up 5 bases; unmatched junction bases: 8. Germline CDR1 reads SGHRS; CDR2 reads YFSETQ. The CDR3 spells CASSLVAGGNEKLFF. The DNA for the CDR3 is TGCGCCAGCAGCCTAGTGGCAGGGGGAAATGAAAAACTGTTTTTT. Complete variable domain (other parts from reference TRBV5-1 and TRBJ1-4): KAGVTQTPRYLIKTRGQQVTLSCSPISGHRSVSWYQQTPGQGLQFLFEYFSETQRNKGNFPGRFSGRQFSNSRSEMNVSTLELGDSALYLCASSLVAGGNEKLFFGSGTQLSVL.

This chain joins TRBV10-3 and TRBJ2-6, with a tentative D call TRBD2 (5 bases). This CDR3 is 15 amino acids long. Trimming shortened V by 3 bases and J by 0 bases, and 6 bases separated the two germline ends. The V gene's germline CDR1 is ENHRY and CDR2 SYGVKD. CDR3 in amino acids: CAISDRGSGANVLTF. Written as DNA, the CDR3 is TGTGCCATCAGTGATCGGGGCTCTGGGGCCAACGTCCTGACTTTC.

The V gene is TRBV7-2, the J gene TRBJ1-2; TRBD1 is a possible D gene (5 bases). In germline, CDR1 is SGHTA, CDR2 FQGNSA. V lost 0 bases and J lost 4, with 15 bases in between. The CDR3 contains 16 residues. The CDR3 region is CASSLADPTVSYGYTF. The CDR3 bases are TGTGCCAGCAGCTTAGCGGATCCGACAGTGAGCTATGGCTACACCTTC.

The genes are TRBV3-1 (or the pseudogene TRBV3-2) and TRBJ1-3; a possible D gene is TRBD1 (5 bases). Germline assignment: CDR1 LGHDT and CDR2 YNNKEL (reference sequence). V lost 6 bases and J 6 bases, leaving 12 bases between the germline ends. The length of the CDR3 is 13 residues. The CDR3 coding sequence is TGTGCCAGCAGAGGACGGGGGGAAAACACCATATATTTT. Translating gives CASRGRGENTIYF.

The chain links TRBV28 to TRBJ1-2; a weak D match, TRBD1 (6 bases). The CDR3 consists of 16 residues. Germline V gene sequence: CDR1 MDHEN, CDR2 SYDVKM. Trimming took off 3 bases at V and 4 bases at J, with 18 bases between the two ends. CDR3 sequence reads: CASSFSAGGGAYGYTF. CDR3 sequence (DNA): TGTGCCAGCAGTTTTTCAGCGGGAGGGGGGGCCTATGGCTACACCTTC.